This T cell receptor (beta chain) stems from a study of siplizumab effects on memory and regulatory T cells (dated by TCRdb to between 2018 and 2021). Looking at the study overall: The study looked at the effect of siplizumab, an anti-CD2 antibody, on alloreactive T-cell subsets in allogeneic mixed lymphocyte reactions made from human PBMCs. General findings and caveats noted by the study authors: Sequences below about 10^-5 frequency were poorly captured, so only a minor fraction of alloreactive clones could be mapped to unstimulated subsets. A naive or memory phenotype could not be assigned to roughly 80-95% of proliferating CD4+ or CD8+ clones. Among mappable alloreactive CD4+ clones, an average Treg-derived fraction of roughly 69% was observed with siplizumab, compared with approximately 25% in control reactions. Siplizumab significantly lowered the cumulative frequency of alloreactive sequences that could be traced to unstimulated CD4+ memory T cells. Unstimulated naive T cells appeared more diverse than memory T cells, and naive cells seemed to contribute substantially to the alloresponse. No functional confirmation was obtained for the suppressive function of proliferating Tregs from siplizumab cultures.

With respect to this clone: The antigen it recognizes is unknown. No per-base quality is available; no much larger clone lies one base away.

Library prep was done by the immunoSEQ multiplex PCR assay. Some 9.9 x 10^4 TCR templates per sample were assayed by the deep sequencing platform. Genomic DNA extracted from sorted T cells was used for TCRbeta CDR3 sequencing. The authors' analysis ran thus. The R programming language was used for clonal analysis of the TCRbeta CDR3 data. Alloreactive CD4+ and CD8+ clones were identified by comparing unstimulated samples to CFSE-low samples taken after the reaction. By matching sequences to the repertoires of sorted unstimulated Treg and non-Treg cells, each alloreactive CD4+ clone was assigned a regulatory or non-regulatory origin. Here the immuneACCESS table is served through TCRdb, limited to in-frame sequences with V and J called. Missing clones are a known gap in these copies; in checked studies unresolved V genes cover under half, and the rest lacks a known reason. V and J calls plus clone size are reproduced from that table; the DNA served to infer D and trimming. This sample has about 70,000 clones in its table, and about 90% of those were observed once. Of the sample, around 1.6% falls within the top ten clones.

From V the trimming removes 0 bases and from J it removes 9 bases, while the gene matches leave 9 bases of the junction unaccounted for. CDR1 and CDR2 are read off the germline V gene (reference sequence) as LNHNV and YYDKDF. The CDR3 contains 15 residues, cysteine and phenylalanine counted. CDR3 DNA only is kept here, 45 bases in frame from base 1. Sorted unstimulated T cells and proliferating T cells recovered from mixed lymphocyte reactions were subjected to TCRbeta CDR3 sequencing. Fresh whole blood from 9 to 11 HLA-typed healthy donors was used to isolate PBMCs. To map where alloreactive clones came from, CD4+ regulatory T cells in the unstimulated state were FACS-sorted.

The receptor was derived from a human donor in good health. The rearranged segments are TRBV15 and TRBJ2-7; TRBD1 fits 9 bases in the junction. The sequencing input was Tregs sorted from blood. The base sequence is TGTGCCACCAGCAGAGAACGGGGACAGGGAAGACGGCAGTACTTC. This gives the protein CATSRERGQGRRQYF.